The table lists the clone carrying this T cell receptor beta chain with many counts. The sample belongs to a study of regulatory T cells in long-lasting Graves disease. Arm-PCR of CDR3 regions with iRepertoire HTBI primers generated TCR beta libraries. MiXCR, run by TCRdb on the multiplex PCR reads, gives a single entry per CDR3 protein. The table has roughly 360,000 distinct CDR3 sequences, about an eighth seen once. The time point here: newly diagnosed GD, antithyroid drugs for less than 3 months. Generation of the TCR library employed RNA extracted from PBMCs. These data also featured in a second study, about T cells in Graves' hyperthyroidism and ophthalmopathy. As that report states: Hyperthyroidism had been newly diagnosed in patients aged 18 to 65, and its duration was under 2 months.

This receptor was taken from a woman under 30 with Graves disease. Sample: peripheral blood mononuclear cells (PBMCs), taken at new diagnosis, from a patient treated with antithyroid drugs.

Here the CDR3 reads CASSARLAFEQFF. The CDR3 nucleotides read TGTGCCAGCAGCGCCCGACTAGCATTTGAGCAGTTCTTC. The gene calls are TRBV11-1 and TRBJ2-1; 7 nucleotides align to TRBD2. The CDR3 sequence is 13 residues long. The germline gives CDR1 SGHAT, CDR2 FQDESV (reference sequence). V lost 5 bases to trimming and J lost 9 bases; unmatched junction nucleotides: 7.